A single sample gave rise to the 7 T cell receptor beta chains below, sequenced in a study of blood T cell repertoires in COVID-19. Clones were read by immunoSEQ multiplex PCR, and TCRdb kept only the in-frame ones, dropping some. This table has fewer than 250,000 clones, approximately 82% appearing once. Sample: peripheral blood. These receptors were taken from a woman aged 80 or older with acute or convalescent COVID-19.

The chain has TRBV21-1 and TRBJ2-7; the table's D call, TRBD1, has no DNA check behind it. TRBV21-1 is a pseudogene locus. The CDR3 contains 13 residues. Written as DNA, the CDR3 is TGTGCCAGCGGAGAGACAGGCAACTACGAGCAGTACTTC. Amino acids: CASGETGNYEQYF.

This rearrangement joins TRBV6-5 to TRBJ2-7, with TRBD2 identical over 12 bases. The CDR3 length is 15 residues. Trimming removed 5 bases from V and 1 base from J; junction bases left unmatched: 3. CDR1 MNHEY and CDR2 SVGAGI come from the germline V gene. CDR3: CASSTTSGGSYEQYF. The CDR3 DNA sequence: TGTGCCAGCAGTACGACTAGCGGGGGTTCCTACGAGCAGTACTTC.

The chain couples TRBV19 to TRBJ1-5, with 9 bases fitting TRBD1. CDR3 length: 15 amino acids. V lost 7 bases and J lost 1; bases outside the gene matches: 5. Germline-derived CDR1 and CDR2 are LNHDA and SQIVND (reference sequence). CDR3 sequence (DNA): TGTGCCAGTACCGCAGACAGGGGGAGCAATCAGCCCCAGCATTTT. Encoded protein: CASTADRGSNQPQHF. Variable domain in full (rest from reference TRBV19 and TRBJ1-5): DGGITQSPKYLFRKEGQNVTLSCEQNLNHDAMYWYRQDPGQGLRLIYYSQIVNDFQKGDIAEGYSVSREKKESFPLTVTSAQKNPTAFYLCASTADRGSNQPQHFGDGTRLSIL.

The chain has TRBV18 and TRBJ1-5; 7 bases line up with TRBD1. This CDR3 is built from 13 residues. Trimming at V came to 5 bases and at J to 11 bases, leaving 9 bases not matched to a gene. The germline gives CDR1 KGHSH, CDR2 LQKENI. CDR3 region: CASSNDRDSTQHF. The CDR3 region has the DNA TGTGCCAGCTCAAACGACCGGGACAGCACCCAGCATTTT.

The V gene is TRBV6-5, the J gene TRBJ2-7, with 9 nucleotides matching TRBD1. The trim removed 2 bases at V and 4 bases at J, leaving 3 bases unmatched. This CDR3 is 14 amino acids long. Germline loops: CDR1 MNHEY, CDR2 SVGAGI. CDR3 loop: CASSYLGQGYEQYF. As DNA, the CDR3 is TGTGCCAGCAGTTACCTGGGACAGGGTTACGAGCAGTACTTC.

The V and J genes are TRBV10-3 and TRBJ2-1; TRBD2 agrees at 14 bases. The germline CDR1 and CDR2 sequences are ENHRY and SYGVKD. The CDR3 is made up of 16 amino acids. V dropped 11 bases and J dropped 9; count of bases not matched to a gene: 15. For the CDR3, the DNA is TGTGCCTTATCTAGCCCGGGACTAGCGGGAGTCAGTGAGCAGTTCTTC. As protein: CALSSPGLAGVSEQFF.

This rearrangement joins TRBV9 to TRBJ1-2; D may be TRBD1 (5 bases). The CDR3 has 15 amino acids. Per germline, CDR1 SGDLS and CDR2 YYNGEE. V lost 6 bases and J 3 bases, leaving 18 bases between the germline ends. The CDR3 DNA sequence: TGTGCCAGCAACCCAGCCCCGGGACTATACTATGGCTACACCTTC. This codes for CASNPAPGLYYGYTF.